This TCR beta chain was identified in a study of blood T cell repertoires in COVID-19. Study-level information: Sources were T cells, B-cell-depleted T cells, or PBMCs; the material itself was cDNA or gDNA.

Trimming at V came to 6 bases and at J to 4 bases, leaving 4 bases not matched to a gene. The CDR3 is made up of 13 amino acids. CDR1 SGHTA and CDR2 FQGNSA come from the germline V gene. The table came from immunoSEQ multiplex PCR; TCRdb's copy has only in-frame clones and leaves some out. Of more than 80,000 clones listed, approximately 87% are singletons. This TCR derives from a human donor with active COVID-19. The donor label of this sample is uncertain. The chain employs TRBV7-2 and TRBJ1-2; 8 nucleotides agree with TRBD1. The sample comprised peripheral blood. DNA of the CDR3: TGTGCCAGCAGATTACAGGGGGGCTATGGCTACACCTTC. Translation gives CASRLQGGYGYTF.